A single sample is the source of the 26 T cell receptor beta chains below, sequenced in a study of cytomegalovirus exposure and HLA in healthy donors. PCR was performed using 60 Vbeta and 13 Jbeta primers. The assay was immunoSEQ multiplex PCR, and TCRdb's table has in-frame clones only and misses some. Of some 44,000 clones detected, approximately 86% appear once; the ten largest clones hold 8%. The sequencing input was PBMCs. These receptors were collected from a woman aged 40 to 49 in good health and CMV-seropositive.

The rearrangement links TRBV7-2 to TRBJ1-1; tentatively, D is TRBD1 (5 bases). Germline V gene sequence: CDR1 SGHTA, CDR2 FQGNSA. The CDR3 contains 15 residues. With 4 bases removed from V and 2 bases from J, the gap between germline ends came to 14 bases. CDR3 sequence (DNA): TGTGCCAGCAGCTCACAGGTGGCCTTAAACACTGAAGCTTTCTTT. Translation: CASSSQVALNTEAFF.

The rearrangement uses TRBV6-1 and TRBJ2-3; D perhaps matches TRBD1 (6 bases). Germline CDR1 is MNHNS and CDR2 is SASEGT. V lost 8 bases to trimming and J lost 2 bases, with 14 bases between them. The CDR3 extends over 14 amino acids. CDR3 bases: TGTGCCAGCGGGATCAGGGGATACACAGATACGCAGTATTTT. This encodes CASGIRGYTDTQYF.

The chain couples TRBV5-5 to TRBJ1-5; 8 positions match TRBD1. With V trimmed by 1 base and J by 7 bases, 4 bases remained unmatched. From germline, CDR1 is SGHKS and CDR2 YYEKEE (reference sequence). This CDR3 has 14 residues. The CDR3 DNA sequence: TGTGCCAGCAGCTTGCAACAGGGGGTCCAGCCCCAGCATTTT. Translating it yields CASSLQQGVQPQHF. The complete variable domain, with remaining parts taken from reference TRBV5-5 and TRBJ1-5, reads DAGVTQSPTHLIKTRGQQVTLRCSPISGHKSVSWYQQVLGQGPQFIFQYYEKEERGRGNFPDRFSARQFPNYSSELNVNALLLGDSALYLCASSLQQGVQPQHFGDGTRLSIL.

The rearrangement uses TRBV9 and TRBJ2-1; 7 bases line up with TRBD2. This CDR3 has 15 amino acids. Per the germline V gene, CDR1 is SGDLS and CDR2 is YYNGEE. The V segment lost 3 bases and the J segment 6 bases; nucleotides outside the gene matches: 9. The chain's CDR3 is CASSGEGLDPNEQFF. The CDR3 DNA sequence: TGTGCCAGCAGCGGCGAAGGACTAGATCCCAATGAGCAGTTCTTC.

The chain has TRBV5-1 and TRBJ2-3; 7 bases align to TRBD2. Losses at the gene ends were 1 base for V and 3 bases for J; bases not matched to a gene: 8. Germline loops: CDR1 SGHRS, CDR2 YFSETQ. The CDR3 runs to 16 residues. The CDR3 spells CASSLLGGVGTDTQYF. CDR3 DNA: TGCGCCAGCAGCTTGTTGGGAGGGGTGGGGACAGATACGCAGTATTTT.

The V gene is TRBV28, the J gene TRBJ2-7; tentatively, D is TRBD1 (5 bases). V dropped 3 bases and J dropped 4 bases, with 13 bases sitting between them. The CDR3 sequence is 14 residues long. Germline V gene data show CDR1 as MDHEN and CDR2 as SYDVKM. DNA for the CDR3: TGTGCCAGCAGTTTCGGCAGGGAACGTTACGAGCAGTACTTC. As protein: CASSFGRERYEQYF.

CDR3 DNA: TGTGCCAGCAGCGCCTCTACTAGCGGGAACTACAATGAGCAGTTCTTC. Residues: CASSASTSGNYNEQFF. The gene calls are TRBV9 and TRBJ2-1; 10 nucleotides agree with TRBD2. Germline loops: CDR1 SGDLS, CDR2 YYNGEE. J was trimmed by 3 bases and V by 3 bases; bases with no gene match: 6. This CDR3 has 16 amino acids.

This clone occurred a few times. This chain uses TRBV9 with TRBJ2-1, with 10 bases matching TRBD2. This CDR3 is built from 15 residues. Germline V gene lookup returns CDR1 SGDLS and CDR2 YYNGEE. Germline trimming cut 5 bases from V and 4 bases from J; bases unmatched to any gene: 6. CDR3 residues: CASSTSGINYNEQFF. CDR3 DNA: TGTGCCAGCAGTACTAGCGGGATTAATTACAATGAGCAGTTCTTC.

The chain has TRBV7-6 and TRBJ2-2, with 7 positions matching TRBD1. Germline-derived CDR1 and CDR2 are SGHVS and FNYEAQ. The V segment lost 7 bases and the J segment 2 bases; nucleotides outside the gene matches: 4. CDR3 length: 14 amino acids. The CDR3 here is CASTLGGNTGELFF. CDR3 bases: TGTGCCAGCACCCTAGGGGGCAACACCGGGGAGCTGTTTTTT.

The CDR3: CASNYAILEGSPSNQPQHF. CDR3 DNA: TGTGCCAGTAACTATGCTATTCTGGAAGGATCGCCTAGCAATCAGCCCCAGCATTTT. The V and J genes are TRBV19 and TRBJ1-5; unclear D gene. Trimming left V 7 bases short and J 0 bases short, with 25 bases between. The length of the CDR3 is 19 residues. Germline V gene lookup returns CDR1 LNHDA and CDR2 SQIVND (reference sequence).

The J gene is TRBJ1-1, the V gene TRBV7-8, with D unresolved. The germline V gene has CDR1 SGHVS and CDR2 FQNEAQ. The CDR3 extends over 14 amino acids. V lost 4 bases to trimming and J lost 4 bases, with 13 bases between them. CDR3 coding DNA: TGTGCCAGCAGCTCGTACCAGGTACTCACTGAAGCTTTCTTT. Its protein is CASSSYQVLTEAFF.

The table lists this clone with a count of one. The CDR3 nucleotides are TGTGCCAGCAGTTCGCCGGAGACAGGGGCTGGAAACACCATATATTTT. Its translation: CASSSPETGAGNTIYF. The chain employs TRBV28 and TRBJ1-3, with TRBD1 matching over 8 bases. Germline trimming cut 4 bases from V and 2 bases from J; bases unmatched to any gene: 7. Germline CDR1 and CDR2: MDHEN and SYDVKM. This CDR3 is 16 amino acids long.

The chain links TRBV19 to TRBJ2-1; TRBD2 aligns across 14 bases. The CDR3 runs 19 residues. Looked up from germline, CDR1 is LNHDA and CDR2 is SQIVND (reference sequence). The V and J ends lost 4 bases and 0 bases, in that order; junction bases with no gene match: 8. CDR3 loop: CASSTGLAGGLSSYNEQFF. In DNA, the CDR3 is TGTGCCAGTAGTACAGGACTAGCGGGGGGCCTGAGCTCCTACAATGAGCAGTTCTTC.

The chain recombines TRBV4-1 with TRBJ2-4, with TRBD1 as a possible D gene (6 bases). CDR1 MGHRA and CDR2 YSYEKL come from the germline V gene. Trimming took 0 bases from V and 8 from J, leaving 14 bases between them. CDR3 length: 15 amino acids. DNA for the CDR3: TGCGCCAGCAGCCAAGATCAGGGGCGCAGGGACATTCAGTACTTC. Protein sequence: CASSQDQGRRDIQYF.

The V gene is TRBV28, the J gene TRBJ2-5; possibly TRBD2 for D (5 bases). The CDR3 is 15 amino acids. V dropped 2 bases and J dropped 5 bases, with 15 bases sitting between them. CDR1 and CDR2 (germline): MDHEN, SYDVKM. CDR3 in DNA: TGTGCCAGCAGTTTAGGTATCGAGGGTCTGGAGACCCAGTACTTC. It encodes CASSLGIEGLETQYF.

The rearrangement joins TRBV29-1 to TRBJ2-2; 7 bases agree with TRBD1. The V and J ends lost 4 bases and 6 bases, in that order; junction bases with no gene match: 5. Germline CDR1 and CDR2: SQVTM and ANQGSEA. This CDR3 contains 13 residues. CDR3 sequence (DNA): TGCAGCGTTGGACAGGGCTCCCCCGGGGAGCTGTTTTTT. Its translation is CSVGQGSPGELFF.

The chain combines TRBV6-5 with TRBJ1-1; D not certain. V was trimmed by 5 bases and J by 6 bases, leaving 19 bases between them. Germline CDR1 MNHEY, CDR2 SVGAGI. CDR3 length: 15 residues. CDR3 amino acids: CASSRSPASEPEAFF. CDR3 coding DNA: TGTGCCAGCAGTCGATCCCCCGCCTCCGAGCCTGAAGCTTTCTTT.

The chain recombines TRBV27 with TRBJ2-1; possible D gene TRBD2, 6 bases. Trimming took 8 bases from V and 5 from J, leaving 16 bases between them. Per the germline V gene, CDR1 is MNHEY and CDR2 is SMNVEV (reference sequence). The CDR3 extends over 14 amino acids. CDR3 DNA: TGTGCCAGCTCAGCAAGGAGGACTAACAATGAGCAGTTCTTC. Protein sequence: CASSARRTNNEQFF.

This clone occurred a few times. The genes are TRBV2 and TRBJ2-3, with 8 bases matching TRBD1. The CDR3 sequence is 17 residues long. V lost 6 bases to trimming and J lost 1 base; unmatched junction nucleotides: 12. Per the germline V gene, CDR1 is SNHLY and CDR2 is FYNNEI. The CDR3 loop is CASRKGAGGAGTDTQYF. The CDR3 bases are TGTGCCAGCAGGAAGGGTGCAGGGGGCGCGGGCACAGATACGCAGTATTTT. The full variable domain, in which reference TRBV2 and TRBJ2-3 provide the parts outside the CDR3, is EPEVTQTPSHQVTQMGQEVILRCVPISNHLYFYWYRQILGQKVEFLVSFYNNEISEKSEIFDDQFSVERPDGSNFTLKIRSTKLEDSAMYFCASRKGAGGAGTDTQYFGPGTRLTVL.

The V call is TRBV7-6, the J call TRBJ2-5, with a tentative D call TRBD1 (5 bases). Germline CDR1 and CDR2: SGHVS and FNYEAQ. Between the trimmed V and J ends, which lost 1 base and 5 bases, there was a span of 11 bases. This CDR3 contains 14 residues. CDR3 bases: TGTGCCAGCAGCTTAGGACAGTCCGGGGAGACCCAGTACTTC. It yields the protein CASSLGQSGETQYF.

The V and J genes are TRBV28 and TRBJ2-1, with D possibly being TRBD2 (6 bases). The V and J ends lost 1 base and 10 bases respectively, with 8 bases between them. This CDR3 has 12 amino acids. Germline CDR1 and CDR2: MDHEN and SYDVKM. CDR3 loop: CASSLSAGEQFF. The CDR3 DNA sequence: TGTGCCAGCAGTTTATCGGCGGGGGAGCAGTTCTTC.

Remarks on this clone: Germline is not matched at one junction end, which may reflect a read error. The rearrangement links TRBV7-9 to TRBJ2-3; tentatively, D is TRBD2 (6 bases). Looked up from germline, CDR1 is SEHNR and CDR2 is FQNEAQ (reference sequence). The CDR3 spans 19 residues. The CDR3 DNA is TGTTCCAGCAGCTTAGCGCGAGGCGGGGTTGGTTCGGGCACAGATACGCAGTATTTT. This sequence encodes CSSSLARGGVGSGTDTQYF.

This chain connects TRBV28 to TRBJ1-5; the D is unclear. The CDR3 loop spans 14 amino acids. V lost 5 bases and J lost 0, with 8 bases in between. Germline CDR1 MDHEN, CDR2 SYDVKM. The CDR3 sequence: CASSSPRSNQPQHF. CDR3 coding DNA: TGTGCCAGCAGTAGCCCTCGTAGCAATCAGCCCCAGCATTTT.

The CDR3 DNA reads as TGTGCCAGTAGACTCAGACAGGGTTTCGACACTGAAGCTTTCTTT. It encodes CASRLRQGFDTEAFF. The chain has TRBV19 and TRBJ1-1, with TRBD1 identical over 7 bases. CDR1 and CDR2 from the germline V gene are LNHDA and SQIVND (reference sequence). This CDR3 region has 15 residues. Trimming cost V 6 bases and J 3 bases; bases outside gene matches: 10.

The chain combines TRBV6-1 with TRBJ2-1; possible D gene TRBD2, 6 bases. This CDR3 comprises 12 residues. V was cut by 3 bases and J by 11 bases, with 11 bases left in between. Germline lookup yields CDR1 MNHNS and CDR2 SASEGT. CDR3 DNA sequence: TGTGCCAGCAGTGAGACTAGGAAGAAGCAGTTCTTC. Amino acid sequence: CASSETRKKQFF.

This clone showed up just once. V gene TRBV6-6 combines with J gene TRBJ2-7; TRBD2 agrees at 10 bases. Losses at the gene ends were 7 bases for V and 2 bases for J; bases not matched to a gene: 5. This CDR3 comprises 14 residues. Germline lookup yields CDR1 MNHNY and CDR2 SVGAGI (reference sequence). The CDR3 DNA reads TGTGCCAGCATTCCAAGCGGGAGGGCCTACGAGCAGTACTTC. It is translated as CASIPSGRAYEQYF.